This TCR beta chain was captured in a study of CXCR3-negative and CXCR3-positive naive CD8 T cells. Study at large: Overall TRB read output was some 140 million, and each library contained about 1.5 +/- 0.3 million reads.

Each CD8+ T cell subset was flow-sorted in triplicate. Every sort contained 250,000 to 300,000 cells. Findings and limits, study-wide: Naive CXCR3-positive and CXCR3-negative cells shared similar TRBV-TRBJ usage, unlike memory cells.

Concerning this clonotype: As yet, its antigen is unknown.

This CDR3 is built from 17 residues. Germline CDR1 and CDR2: MNHNY and SVGAGI (reference sequence). Libraries of TRB cDNA were made by 5' RACE and carried UMIs. TCRdb re-called the 5' RACE reads, yielding one record per CDR3 amino acid sequence without DNA. The sample shows 55,000 to 70,000 distinct CDR3 sequences, and around 24% sits with its ten largest clones. Source material: memory CD8+ T cells from blood. The chain is built from TRBV6-6 and TRBJ2-1; the TCRdb D gene call, TRBD1, has no DNA to confirm it. The clonotype was recovered from a human donor in good health. Some clones in this sample may be carry-over from other donors' samples. The CDR3 here is CASSYSIEGIGYNEQFF.